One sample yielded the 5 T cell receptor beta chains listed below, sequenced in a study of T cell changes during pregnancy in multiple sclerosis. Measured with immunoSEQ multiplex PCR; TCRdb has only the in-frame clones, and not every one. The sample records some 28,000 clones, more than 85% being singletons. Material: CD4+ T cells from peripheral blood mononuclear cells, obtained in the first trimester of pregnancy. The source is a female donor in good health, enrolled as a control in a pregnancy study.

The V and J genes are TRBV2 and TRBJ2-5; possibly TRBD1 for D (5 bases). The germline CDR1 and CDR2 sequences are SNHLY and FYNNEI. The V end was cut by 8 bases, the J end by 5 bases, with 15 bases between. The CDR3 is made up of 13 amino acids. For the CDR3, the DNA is TGTGCCAGCCTCCAGGGCTCTTATGAGACCCAGTACTTC. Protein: CASLQGSYETQYF.

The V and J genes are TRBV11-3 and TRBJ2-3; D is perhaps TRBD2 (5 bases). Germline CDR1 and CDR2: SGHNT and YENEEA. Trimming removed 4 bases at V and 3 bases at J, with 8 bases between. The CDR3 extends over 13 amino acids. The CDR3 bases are TGTGCCAGCAGCTGGAGAGGGACAGATACGCAGTATTTT. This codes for CASSWRGTDTQYF.

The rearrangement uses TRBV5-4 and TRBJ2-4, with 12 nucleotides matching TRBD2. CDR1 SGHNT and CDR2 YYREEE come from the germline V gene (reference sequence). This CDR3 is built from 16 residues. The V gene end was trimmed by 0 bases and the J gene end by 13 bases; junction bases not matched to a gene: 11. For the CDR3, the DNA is TGTGCCAGCAGCTTGGCCGGTCGGACTAGCGGGACTAAACAGTACTTC. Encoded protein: CASSLAGRTSGTKQYF. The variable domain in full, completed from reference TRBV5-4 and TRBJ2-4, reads ETGVTQSPTHLIKTRGQQVTLRCSSQSGHNTVSWYQQALGQGPQFIFQYYREEENGRGNFPPRFSGLQFPNYSSELNVNALELDDSALYLCASSLAGRTSGTKQYFGAGTRLSVL.

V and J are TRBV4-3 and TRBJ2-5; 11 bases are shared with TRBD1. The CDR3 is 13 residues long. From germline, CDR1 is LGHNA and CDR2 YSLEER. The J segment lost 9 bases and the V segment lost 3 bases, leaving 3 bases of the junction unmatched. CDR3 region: CASSQGQGGAQYF. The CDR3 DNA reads TGCGCCAGCAGCCAGGGACAGGGGGGGGCCCAGTACTTC.

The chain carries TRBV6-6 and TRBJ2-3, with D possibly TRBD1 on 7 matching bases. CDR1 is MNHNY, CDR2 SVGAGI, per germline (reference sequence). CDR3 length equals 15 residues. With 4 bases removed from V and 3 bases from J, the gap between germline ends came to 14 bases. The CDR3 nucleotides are TGTGCCAGCAGTTCCCCGACAGGGAGGACAGATACGCAGTATTTT. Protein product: CASSSPTGRTDTQYF.